This T cell receptor (beta chain) was sequenced in a study of blood T cells in healthy people across ages. PCR was performed a second time for about 6 to 12 cycles using a sample-barcoded 5' primer and a J-beta primer mix. TCRdb processed the 5' RACE reads anew with MiXCR; each CDR3 protein has one entry. The repertoire includes around 520,000 distinct CDR3 sequences, roughly a quarter of them detected once, and 3.6% sits in the top ten. CDR1 SNHLY and CDR2 FYNNEI come from the germline V gene. The CDR3 totals 13 residues. V lost 6 bases, J lost 5 bases, and 6 bases stayed unmatched. In addition, the sample was reused for a study of T cells of mothers and their children.

V is TRBV2 and J is TRBJ2-7; 8 bases fit TRBD1. The specimen was blood. The sequence was collected from a boy between 2 and 10 years old in good health. CDR3 in DNA: TGTGCCAGCAGAGAGACAGGGGTCCACGAGCAGTACTTC. Its translation: CASRETGVHEQYF. Full variable domain (rest looked up from reference TRBV2 and TRBJ2-7): EPEVTQTPSHQVTQMGQEVILRCVPISNHLYFYWYRQILGQKVEFLVSFYNNEISEKSEIFDDQFSVERPDGSNFTLKIRSTKLEDSAMYFCASRETGVHEQYFGPGTRLTVT.